Included here is one T cell receptor beta chain sequence, with context. Its target is unknown. The data stem from a study of STAT5B mutations in CD4+ large granular lymphocyte leukemia. Study-level background: Healthy donors showed HLA-associated enrichment of the CDR3 'QG' motif.

Points from the study as a whole: 8/27 top patient clones versus 2/35 control clones were TRBV06-family.

This CDR3 region has 16 residues. Sequencing was at survey level. Original processing notes: The detection floor for productive clonotype frequency was 2.59 x 10-5. This table comes from immunoSEQ multiplex PCR, and its TCRdb copy is limited to in-frame clones, with some not included. Clone size and V and J calls were adopted from that table, with D and trimming inferred from the DNA. The sample comprises roughly 36,000 clones, 88% of which are singletons, and 0.97% rests with the top ten. The specimen was CD4+ T cells from blood buffy coats. V usage is TRBV21-1 and J usage is TRBJ1-2. TRBV21-1 is shown as a pseudogene. The source is a human donor in good health. Here the CDR3 reads CASSKAQGGTLGGYTF. CDR3 DNA sequence: TGTGCCAGCAGCAAAGCCCAAGGGGGGACGTTGGGTGGCTACACCTTC.